This passage covers 25 T cell receptor beta chains from one sample sequenced in a study of cytomegalovirus exposure and HLA in healthy donors. TCRdb keeps only in-frame clones here, not all; method: immunoSEQ multiplex PCR. The table has 120,000 or so clones, around 90% seen once. The sequenced sample consisted of PBMCs. These receptors all stem from a young woman in good health and CMV-seronegative.

The chain recombines TRBV5-1 with TRBJ2-5, with D possibly being TRBD1 (6 bases). There are 13 residues in the CDR3. CDR1 and CDR2 from the germline V gene are SGHRS and YFSETQ. Trimming stripped 4 bases from V and 5 bases from J, with 12 bases between. This CDR3 is CASSRTASETQYF. DNA of the CDR3: TGCGCCAGCAGCAGGACAGCTTCGGAGACCCAGTACTTC.

This clone was observed a few times. The CDR3 region is CASSSSSNYGYTF. For the CDR3, the DNA is TGTGCCAGCAGTTCCAGTTCCAACTATGGCTACACCTTC. V usage is TRBV6-5 and J usage is TRBJ1-2; D unresolved. The CDR3 covers 13 residues. V shed 4 bases and J shed 2 bases, with 8 bases lying between them. The V gene's germline CDR1 is MNHEY and CDR2 SVGAGI.

The gene calls are TRBV7-9 and TRBJ2-7; weak D call: TRBD2 (5 bases). Germline CDR1 is SEHNR and CDR2 is FQNEAQ (reference sequence). The ends were cut back, 1 base at V and 9 bases at J, with 10 bases in the middle. The CDR3 contains 12 residues. CDR3 in DNA: TGTGCCAGCAGCTTAGTGGGCGGGTCGCAGTACTTC. Its translation is CASSLVGGSQYF. The full variable domain, with the rest looked up from reference TRBV7-9 and TRBJ2-7, is DTGVSQNPRHKITKRGQNVTFRCDPISEHNRLYWYRQTLGQGPEFLTYFQNEAQLEKSRLLSDRFSAERPKGSFSTLEIQRTEQGDSAMYLCASSLVGGSQYFGPGTRLTVT.

The V gene is TRBV13, the J gene TRBJ1-1; possibly TRBD1 for D (6 bases). The V end lost 3 bases, the J end lost 4 bases, and 12 bases lay between the germline ends. Germline V CDR1 and CDR2: PRHDT, FYEKMQ (reference sequence). The CDR3 totals 14 residues. CDR3 amino acids: CASSFFGTSTEAFF. In DNA, the CDR3 is TGTGCCAGCAGCTTCTTCGGGACATCCACTGAAGCTTTCTTT.

The rearrangement links TRBV28 to TRBJ2-5, with TRBD2 as a possible D gene (6 bases). The germline gives CDR1 MDHEN, CDR2 SYDVKM. V was pared by 5 bases and J by 9 bases, with 13 bases between. This CDR3 contains 12 residues. The CDR3: CASSGRWGAQYF. CDR3 DNA sequence: TGTGCCAGCAGTGGGAGGTGGGGGGCCCAGTACTTC.

CDR3 in DNA: TGTGCCAGCAGCTTAACGACGGGAGCGGCCTACAATGAGCAGTTCTTC. It yields the protein CASSLTTGAAYNEQFF. The chain joins TRBV7-3 to TRBJ2-1, with D tentatively TRBD2 (6 bases). The length of the CDR3 is 16 residues. Trimming cost V 0 bases and J 2 bases, with 11 bases left between them. CDR1 is SGHTA and CDR2 is FQGTGA in the germline V gene.

V gene TRBV5-4 combines with J gene TRBJ2-1; 7 bases align to TRBD2. The junction had 13 bases not matched to a gene; V was cut back by 1 base and J by 6 bases. In germline, CDR1 is SGHNT, CDR2 YYREEE (reference sequence). This CDR3 is built from 17 residues. The CDR3 protein is CASSLWGGRPLGNEQFF. The CDR3 coding sequence is TGTGCCAGCAGCTTGTGGGGGGGGAGGCCTTTGGGCAATGAGCAGTTCTTC.

The chain is built from TRBV9 and TRBJ2-7; D gene ambiguous. This CDR3 has 13 residues. CDR1 is SGDLS, CDR2 YYNGEE, per germline. V was pared by 0 bases and J by 6 bases, with 10 bases between. The CDR3, as DNA: TGTGCCAGCAGCGTAGCCAATTGGAGCGAGCAGTACTTC. Translated, it gives CASSVANWSEQYF.

This clone has a single count. Distinct nucleotide sequences in the sample also encode this CDR3. The J gene is TRBJ1-5, the V gene TRBV6-1, with D perhaps matching TRBD1 (6 bases). CDR1 and CDR2 (germline): MNHNS, SASEGT. There are 16 residues in the CDR3. The V gene lost 4 bases and the J gene lost 2 bases, with 15 bases spanning the gap. The CDR3 protein is CASSGGTGFGNQPQHF. The CDR3, as DNA: TGTGCCAGCAGTGGGGGAACAGGGTTCGGCAATCAGCCCCAGCATTTT.

For the CDR3, the DNA is TGCGCCAGCAGTGGCAGGGGCGAGCAGTACTTC. Protein: CASSGRGEQYF. The chain uses TRBV10-1 and TRBJ2-7; possibly TRBD1 for D (6 bases). Germline V gene sequence: CDR1 WNHNN, CDR2 SYGVQD (reference sequence). Trimming removed 4 bases at V and 6 bases at J, with 7 bases between. The CDR3 length is 11 residues.

V and J are TRBV2 and TRBJ2-1, with 14 bases that match TRBD2. Germline V CDR1 and CDR2: SNHLY, FYNNEI. After removal of 7 bases from V and 10 bases from J, the junction contained 6 bases not matched to a gene. CDR3 size: 14 residues. CDR3: CASNRLAGGREQFF. The CDR3 region has the DNA TGTGCCAGCAACCGACTAGCGGGGGGGCGGGAGCAGTTCTTC.

CDR3 coding DNA: TGTGCCAGCAGCTTGCCCACAGGCGGGCAGTTCTTC. Amino acids: CASSLPTGGQFF. The chain combines TRBV7-9 with TRBJ2-1; the D gene is possibly TRBD1 (5 bases). Trimming left V 3 bases short and J 12 bases short, with 12 bases between. CDR3 length equals 12 residues. Germline CDR1 and CDR2: SEHNR and FQNEAQ (reference sequence).

About this clone: This sample also contains other DNA sequences that code for the same CDR3. The rearrangement uses TRBV27 and TRBJ2-7, with 12 bases that match TRBD2. Germline V gives CDR1 MNHEY, CDR2 SMNVEV (reference sequence). This CDR3 has 19 residues. V shed 0 bases and J 2 bases; nucleotides not matched to a gene: 11. Here the CDR3 reads CASSLSKGLAGGLPYEQYF. The DNA of the CDR3 is TGTGCCAGCAGTTTATCGAAGGGGCTAGCGGGAGGGCTTCCCTACGAGCAGTACTTC.

The chain has TRBV29-1 and TRBJ2-1, with 8 bases identical to TRBD1. In germline, CDR1 is SQVTM, CDR2 ANQGSEA. CDR3 length equals 14 residues. The junction had 12 bases not matched to a gene; V was cut back by 8 bases and J by 6 bases. CDR3 DNA: TGCAGCACCCGACCAGGGGGCGCGGGCAATGAGCAGTTCTTC. It is translated as CSTRPGGAGNEQFF.

The rearrangement uses TRBV5-1 and TRBJ2-7; 8 nucleotides match TRBD1. The ends lost 3 bases at V and 2 bases at J; junction bases unmatched: 7. Per the germline V gene, CDR1 is SGHRS and CDR2 is YFSETQ. The CDR3 is 15 residues long. CDR3 sequence: CASSSYRGSPYEQYF. The CDR3 DNA reads as TGCGCCAGCAGCTCCTACAGGGGGTCTCCCTACGAGCAGTACTTC.

This clone has more than one count but fewer than ten. The chain couples TRBV18 to TRBJ2-2, with 10 nucleotides matching TRBD1. V lost 3 bases, J lost 6 bases, and 4 bases stayed unmatched. Germline CDR1 is KGHSH and CDR2 is LQKENI. The CDR3 extends over 15 amino acids. CDR3 DNA sequence: TGTGCCAGCTCACCGGGACAGGGGATATCCGGGGAGCTGTTTTTT. Protein: CASSPGQGISGELFF.

This chain connects TRBV6-5 to TRBJ2-1, with 9 bases matching TRBD1. V dropped 1 base and J dropped 6; count of bases not matched to a gene: 4. CDR3 size: 15 residues. The germline gives CDR1 MNHEY, CDR2 SVGAGI. The CDR3 DNA sequence: TGTGCCAGCAGTTACTTGGGACAGGGTCTCAATGAGCAGTTCTTC. Translated: CASSYLGQGLNEQFF.

The chain is built from TRBV29-1 and TRBJ1-2, with 7 bases aligning to TRBD1. The CDR3 runs to 12 residues. The V gene end was trimmed by 6 bases and the J gene end by 7 bases; junction bases not matched to a gene: 8. Germline CDR1 SQVTM, CDR2 ANQGSEA. CDR3 in DNA: TGCAGCGTCGCGACGACAGGGTTTGGCTACACCTTC. It translates to CSVATTGFGYTF.

The V and J genes are TRBV5-1 and TRBJ2-1; TRBD2 agrees at 8 bases. Looked up from germline, CDR1 is SGHRS and CDR2 is YFSETQ. The CDR3 loop spans 15 amino acids. The V segment lost 4 bases and the J segment 7 bases; nucleotides outside the gene matches: 10. The chain's CDR3 is CASSESGTRVNEQFF. CDR3 in DNA: TGCGCCAGCAGCGAATCCGGGACTAGAGTGAATGAGCAGTTCTTC.

The chain combines TRBV28 with TRBJ2-5; D is unclear. V was pared by 4 bases and J by 2 bases, with 14 bases between. Germline V gives CDR1 MDHEN, CDR2 SYDVKM. The CDR3 covers 15 residues. The CDR3 is CASSSDELIQETQYF. The CDR3 region has the DNA TGTGCCAGCAGTTCCGATGAACTGATACAAGAGACCCAGTACTTC. Full variable domain (missing parts from reference TRBV28 and TRBJ2-5): DVKVTQSSRYLVKRTGEKVFLECVQDMDHENMFWYRQDPGLGLRLIYFSYDVKMKEKGDIPEGYSVSREKKERFSLILESASTNQTSMYLCASSSDELIQETQYFGPGTRLLVL.

About this clone itself: The sample holds other DNA sequences that translate to the same CDR3. The J gene is TRBJ2-1, the V gene TRBV6-6, with D unclear. This CDR3 spans 15 amino acids. Germline-derived CDR1 and CDR2 are MNHNY and SVGAGI (reference sequence). The germline V and J ends were trimmed by 3 bases and 0 bases, with 9 bases remaining between them. CDR3 sequence (DNA): TGTGCCAGCAGTTATGAGGCAAGCTCCTACAATGAGCAGTTCTTC. Translating it yields CASSYEASSYNEQFF.

The V call is TRBV29-1, the J call TRBJ1-2; 8 nucleotides align to TRBD1. The CDR3 sequence is 12 residues long. Per germline, CDR1 SQVTM and CDR2 ANQGSEA. The V gene end was trimmed by 5 bases and the J gene end by 6 bases; junction bases not matched to a gene: 5. The CDR3 nucleotides are TGCAGCGTTCTGACAGGGGAAGATGGCTACACCTTC. Translation: CSVLTGEDGYTF.

V and J are TRBV5-1 and TRBJ2-3; 8 bases fit TRBD1. With 4 bases clipped from V and 0 bases from J, the junction kept 10 bases outside the gene matches. Germline V lookup: CDR1 SGHRS, CDR2 YFSETQ. The CDR3 sequence is 17 residues long. The CDR3 coding sequence is TGCGCCAGCAGCCGCTACGGGACAGGTACCAGCACAGATACGCAGTATTTT. It yields the protein CASSRYGTGTSTDTQYF.

The gene calls are TRBV5-4 and TRBJ2-7; 7 bases fit TRBD2. The CDR3 is made up of 15 amino acids. Germline CDR1 is SGHNT and CDR2 is YYREEE (reference sequence). V was clipped by 0 bases and J by 6 bases; unmatched bases: 9. The CDR3 DNA reads TGTGCCAGCAGCTTGGGAGGGGAGGGAGGTGCCGAGCAGTACTTC. It is translated as CASSLGGEGGAEQYF. Filled out from reference TRBV5-4 and TRBJ2-7, the complete variable domain reads ETGVTQSPTHLIKTRGQQVTLRCSSQSGHNTVSWYQQALGQGPQFIFQYYREEENGRGNFPPRFSGLQFPNYSSELNVNALELDDSALYLCASSLGGEGGAEQYFGPGTRLTVT.

This chain joins TRBV18 and TRBJ2-5, with 7 bases that match TRBD1. Germline CDR1 is KGHSH and CDR2 is LQKENI. The CDR3 is made up of 14 amino acids. The ends lost 3 bases at V and 5 bases at J; junction bases unmatched: 6. The CDR3 is CASSPQGVSETQYF. In DNA, the CDR3 is TGTGCCAGCTCACCCCAGGGGGTTAGCGAGACCCAGTACTTC. Full variable domain (rest looked up from reference TRBV18 and TRBJ2-5): NAGVMQNPRHLVRRRGQEARLRCSPMKGHSHVYWYRQLPEEGLKFMVYLQKENIIDESGMPKERFSAEFPKEGPSILRIQQVVRGDSAAYFCASSPQGVSETQYFGPGTRLLVL.